The 27 T cell receptor beta chains given below trace back to one sample, sequenced in a study of T cell responses to AZD1222 COVID-19 vaccine. Assay: immunoSEQ multiplex PCR; the TCRdb copy retains only in-frame clones and omits some. The table shows fewer than 150,000 clones, with 75% to 90% occurring only once. Sequencing used peripheral blood, obtained on day 0 of AZD1222 vaccination. These receptor sequences come from an adult in good health.

The gene calls are TRBV6-5 and TRBJ1-2; D gene ambiguous. The CDR3 covers 11 residues. Germline-derived CDR1 and CDR2 are MNHEY and SVGAGI. V was shortened by 6 bases and J by 3 bases, with 5 bases between the two germline ends. The CDR3 protein is CASSIHYGYTF. Here the CDR3 DNA reads TGTGCCAGCAGCATACACTATGGCTACACCTTC.

The rearrangement uses TRBV14 and TRBJ2-5; 8 positions agree with TRBD2. CDR3 length: 19 residues. J gave up 5 bases and V 1 base, and 18 bases lay outside the gene matches. The V gene's germline CDR1 is SGHDN and CDR2 FVKESK. The chain's CDR3 is CASSQGLRGRGGLMETQYF. The CDR3 nucleotides read TGTGCCAGCAGCCAAGGCCTCAGGGGTCGCGGGGGGCTTATGGAGACCCAGTACTTC.

The sample holds a few counts of this clone. CDR3 DNA sequence: TGTGCCAGCAGCCCGGGGGCCTCCTACGAGCAGTACTTC. It codes for CASSPGASYEQYF. The rearrangement joins TRBV7-9 to TRBJ2-7; D might be TRBD1 or TRBD2, each matching 6 bases. Germline-derived CDR1 and CDR2 are SEHNR and FQNEAQ (reference sequence). This CDR3 contains 13 residues. Trimming shortened V by 5 bases and J by 0 bases, and 8 bases separated the two germline ends.

V is TRBV7-3 and J is TRBJ2-2; 7 bases are a match to TRBD1. The CDR3 runs to 16 residues. Looked up from germline, CDR1 is SGHTA and CDR2 is FQGTGA. With V trimmed by 2 bases and J by 4 bases, 7 bases remained unmatched. The CDR3 nucleotides are TGTGCCAGCAGCTTATTGAACAGGGGAGCCACCGGGGAGCTGTTTTTT. It translates to CASSLLNRGATGELFF.

The chain has TRBV28 and TRBJ1-5, with D perhaps matching TRBD1 (6 bases). In germline, CDR1 is MDHEN, CDR2 SYDVKM. The CDR3 totals 17 residues. V lost 5 bases and J lost 6, with 23 bases in between. The DNA for the CDR3 is TGTGCCAGCAGTGTATTTTCAGGGGCTGTTTTCCGTCAGCCCCAGCATTTT. It encodes CASSVFSGAVFRQPQHF. The complete variable domain, with remaining parts taken from reference TRBV28 and TRBJ1-5, reads DVKVTQSSRYLVKRTGEKVFLECVQDMDHENMFWYRQDPGLGLRLIYFSYDVKMKEKGDIPEGYSVSREKKERFSLILESASTNQTSMYLCASSVFSGAVFRQPQHFGDGTRLSIL.

This chain uses TRBV21-1 with TRBJ1-1. TRBV21-1 represents a pseudogene. This CDR3 is 14 amino acids long. The CDR3 sequence: CASSKGKWNTEAFF. The CDR3 region has the DNA TGTGCCAGCAGCAAAGGAAAGTGGAACACTGAAGCTTTCTTT.

The rearrangement uses TRBV27 and TRBJ1-5; D is unresolved. Deletions cut 3 bases from V and 3 bases from J, with 12 bases between. CDR1 and CDR2 (germline): MNHEY, SMNVEV (reference sequence). The CDR3 is 15 residues long. CDR3 loop: CASSFNVRNNQPQHF. CDR3 coding DNA: TGTGCCAGCAGTTTTAACGTCCGGAACAATCAGCCCCAGCATTTT.

This clone is medium-sized by share. The genes are TRBV3-1 (or the pseudogene TRBV3-2) and TRBJ2-5; 7 bases align to TRBD2. Germline V CDR1 and CDR2: LGHDT, YNNKEL (reference sequence). This CDR3 is 15 amino acids long. The trim removed 4 bases at V and 2 bases at J, leaving 7 bases unmatched. Here the CDR3 reads CASSPLAVGQETQYF. DNA of the CDR3: TGTGCCAGCAGCCCTCTAGCGGTTGGGCAAGAGACCCAGTACTTC.

The chain employs TRBV24-1 and TRBJ1-2; D is possibly TRBD1 (6 bases). The CDR3 consists of 15 residues. Germline CDR1 KGHDR, CDR2 SFDVKD. The V end was cut by 3 bases, the J end by 4 bases, with 14 bases between. The CDR3 protein is CATSDGRTVGYGYTF. The CDR3, as DNA: TGTGCCACCAGTGATGGAAGGACAGTGGGCTATGGCTACACCTTC.

The chain carries TRBV11-2 and TRBJ1-1, with TRBD1 matching 9 bases. J gave up 4 bases and V 3 bases, and 6 bases lay outside the gene matches. Looked up from germline, CDR1 is SGHAT and CDR2 is FQNNGV. The CDR3 totals 15 residues. This chain's CDR3 is CASSFDTGGLTEAFF. The CDR3 DNA follows: TGTGCCAGCAGCTTCGATACAGGGGGCCTCACTGAAGCTTTCTTT.

V gene TRBV30 combines with J gene TRBJ1-6; D gene unclear. Trimming took 0 bases from V and 6 from J, leaving 6 bases between them. Germline values: CDR1 GTSNPN, CDR2 SVGIG (reference sequence). The CDR3 is 13 residues long. CDR3 amino acids: CAWSVGGNSPLHF. The CDR3 DNA reads as TGTGCCTGGAGTGTAGGTGGTAATTCACCCCTCCACTTT.

This clone has just one count. This chain uses TRBV6-6 with TRBJ2-5; 9 nucleotides line up with TRBD2. V lost 0 bases, J lost 5 bases, and 4 bases stayed unmatched. Germline CDR1 and CDR2: MNHNY and SVGAGI (reference sequence). The CDR3 has 15 residues. CDR3 region: CASSYSSLAGETQYF. CDR3 bases: TGTGCCAGCAGTTACTCGTCGCTAGCGGGGGAGACCCAGTACTTC.

This sequence joins TRBV6-1 and TRBJ1-2; tentative D call: TRBD1 (5 bases). Trimming took 0 bases from V and 4 from J, leaving 12 bases between them. Germline V gene data show CDR1 as MNHNS and CDR2 as SASEGT. The CDR3 length is 15 residues. The CDR3 nucleotides are TGTGCCAGCAGTGAAGCGCTAGGGCAGGGCTATGGCTACACCTTC. It codes for CASSEALGQGYGYTF.

The chain links TRBV2 to TRBJ1-4, with D unclear. V was trimmed by 6 bases and J by 3 bases, leaving 17 bases between them. CDR1 is SNHLY, CDR2 FYNNEI, per germline. This CDR3 comprises 16 residues. As DNA, the CDR3 is TGTGCCAGCAGCTCTGGACGGTTTTCAGCTAATGAAAAACTGTTTTTT. This codes for CASSSGRFSANEKLFF.

V usage is TRBV5-1 and J usage is TRBJ2-7; 8 bases map to TRBD1. CDR1 is SGHRS and CDR2 is YFSETQ in the germline V gene. The V segment lost 5 bases and the J segment 3 bases; nucleotides outside the gene matches: 13. The CDR3 has 16 residues. CDR3 in amino acids: CASSPTPDRVNYEQYF. The DNA for the CDR3 is TGCGCCAGCAGTCCCACGCCGGACAGGGTCAACTACGAGCAGTACTTC. The full variable domain, in which reference TRBV5-1 and TRBJ2-7 provide the parts outside the CDR3, is KAGVTQTPRYLIKTRGQQVTLSCSPISGHRSVSWYQQTPGQGLQFLFEYFSETQRNKGNFPGRFSGRQFSNSRSEMNVSTLELGDSALYLCASSPTPDRVNYEQYFGPGTRLTVT.

The gene calls are TRBV7-2 and TRBJ1-5; the D is unclear. The ends were cut back, 7 bases at V and 7 bases at J, with 14 bases in the middle. The length of the CDR3 is 13 residues. Per germline, CDR1 SGHTA and CDR2 FQGNSA. The CDR3 reads CASNHIVGQPQHF. The DNA for the CDR3 is TGTGCCAGCAACCACATAGTAGGGCAGCCCCAGCATTTT.

This chain joins TRBV3-1 (or the pseudogene TRBV3-2) and TRBJ1-1; the D is unclear. Germline loops: CDR1 LGHDT, CDR2 YNNKEL (reference sequence). The CDR3 totals 15 residues. Trimming removed 1 base from V and 0 bases from J, with 9 bases in between. This chain's CDR3 is CASSQVLRMNTEAFF. The CDR3 DNA is TGTGCCAGCAGCCAAGTCCTACGTATGAACACTGAAGCTTTCTTT.

The J gene is TRBJ2-7, the V gene TRBV5-8; TRBD1 is a possible D gene (5 bases). There are 14 residues in the CDR3. The V gene lost 0 bases and the J gene lost 3 bases, with 10 bases spanning the gap. CDR1 SGHTS and CDR2 YDEGEE come from the germline V gene. The CDR3 reads CASSLEGQFYEQYF. The DNA for the CDR3 is TGTGCCAGCAGCTTGGAAGGACAATTCTACGAGCAGTACTTC.

The rearrangement links TRBV6-5 to TRBJ1-1; D is unresolved. There are 11 residues in the CDR3. CDR1 is MNHEY, CDR2 SVGAGI, per germline. Trimming removed 6 bases from V and 3 bases from J, with 5 bases in between. The CDR3 coding sequence is TGTGCCAGCAGACCCGACACTGAAGCTTTCTTT. Its protein product is CASRPDTEAFF.

The chain carries TRBV5-1 and TRBJ1-1, with TRBD1 matching over 9 bases. This CDR3 contains 14 residues. From germline, CDR1 is SGHRS and CDR2 YFSETQ. The J segment lost 6 bases and the V segment lost 4 bases, leaving 7 bases of the junction unmatched. CDR3 in DNA: TGCGCCAGCAGCCCTAACAGGGGGCTGTCTGAAGCTTTCTTT. Encoded protein: CASSPNRGLSEAFF.

This chain uses TRBV28 with TRBJ1-5; D is unclear. Germline CDR1 is MDHEN and CDR2 is SYDVKM. Trimming pared 4 bases from V and 11 bases from J, leaving 30 bases between. This CDR3 region has 18 residues. For the CDR3, the DNA is TGTGCCAGCAGTTCCCCGACGGGAGGGTCGTCACTGAGTCTGGCCCAGCATTTT. Protein product: CASSSPTGGSSLSLAQHF.

The V call is TRBV9, the J call TRBJ1-1; the D gene is possibly TRBD1 (6 bases). Trimming left V 2 bases short and J 3 bases short, with 8 bases between. Germline-derived CDR1 and CDR2 are SGDLS and YYNGEE. This CDR3 contains 13 residues. DNA for the CDR3: TGTGCCAGCAGCGTTAGGGGGGACACTGAAGCTTTCTTT. The encoded protein is CASSVRGDTEAFF.

The chain links TRBV6-5 to TRBJ1-1; 9 nucleotides agree with TRBD1. The CDR3 is 15 residues long. V lost 4 bases to trimming and J lost 5 bases; unmatched junction nucleotides: 8. Germline CDR1 is MNHEY and CDR2 is SVGAGI. The CDR3 is CASSSGQGMGTEAFF. The CDR3, as DNA: TGTGCCAGCAGTTCCGGACAGGGGATGGGTACTGAAGCTTTCTTT.

The chain links TRBV24-1 to TRBJ1-1; no clear D. V gave up 0 bases and J gave up 4 bases, with 14 bases separating them. The length of the CDR3 is 16 residues. Germline V CDR1 and CDR2: KGHDR, SFDVKD. The CDR3 loop reads CATSDLLWAPGTEAFF. The CDR3 DNA sequence: TGTGCCACCAGTGATTTGCTATGGGCCCCTGGCACTGAAGCTTTCTTT.

The V and J genes are TRBV7-8 and TRBJ2-6, with D possibly TRBD2 on 7 matching bases. V was cut by 4 bases and J by 0 bases, with 19 bases left in between. The CDR3 loop spans 19 amino acids. CDR1 is SGHVS and CDR2 is FQNEAQ in the germline V gene. In nucleotides, the CDR3 is TGTGCCAGCAGCTACCTAGGGGGGGGGCCGTCCTCTGGGGCCAACGTCCTGACTTTC. Translation gives CASSYLGGGPSSGANVLTF.

This clone has a handful of counts. The gene calls are TRBV28 and TRBJ2-7; TRBD2 matches at 12 bases. In germline, CDR1 is MDHEN, CDR2 SYDVKM. V lost 5 bases to trimming and J lost 5 bases; unmatched junction nucleotides: 10. The CDR3 sequence is 16 residues long. The CDR3 sequence is CASSSSSGGAFHEQYF. DNA for the CDR3: TGTGCCAGCAGTAGCTCTAGCGGGGGGGCCTTCCACGAGCAGTACTTC.

V is TRBV27 and J is TRBJ1-5, with 7 bases identical to TRBD1. V trimming: 2 bases; J trimming: 5 bases; junction bases outside the gene matches: 6. This CDR3 spans 15 amino acids. CDR1 MNHEY and CDR2 SMNVEV come from the germline V gene (reference sequence). CDR3 nucleotides: TGTGCCAGCAGTTTACGCCGGGACAGCTATCAGCCCCAGCATTTT. Protein: CASSLRRDSYQPQHF.